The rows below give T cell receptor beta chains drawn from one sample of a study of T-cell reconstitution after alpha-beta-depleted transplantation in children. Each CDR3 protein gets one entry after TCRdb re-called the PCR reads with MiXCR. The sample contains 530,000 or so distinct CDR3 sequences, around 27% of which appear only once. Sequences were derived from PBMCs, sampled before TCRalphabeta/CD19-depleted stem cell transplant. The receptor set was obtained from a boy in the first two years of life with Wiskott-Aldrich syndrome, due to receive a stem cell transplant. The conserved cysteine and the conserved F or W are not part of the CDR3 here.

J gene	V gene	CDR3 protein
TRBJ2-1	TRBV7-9	ASSHRPNEQF
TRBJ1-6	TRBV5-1	ASSFETVASNSPLH
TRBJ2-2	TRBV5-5	ASSYLTGAGELF
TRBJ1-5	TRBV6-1	ASSDQAASNQPQH
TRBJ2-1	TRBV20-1	SPSLAVNYNEQF
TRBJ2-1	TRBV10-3	AISEGSGRGDNEQF
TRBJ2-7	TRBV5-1	ASSPERGLAYEQY
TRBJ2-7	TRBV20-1	SARSPTTYEQY
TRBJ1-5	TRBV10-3	AISESIVVQGEQPQH
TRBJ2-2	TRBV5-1	ASRFPRGRANTGELF